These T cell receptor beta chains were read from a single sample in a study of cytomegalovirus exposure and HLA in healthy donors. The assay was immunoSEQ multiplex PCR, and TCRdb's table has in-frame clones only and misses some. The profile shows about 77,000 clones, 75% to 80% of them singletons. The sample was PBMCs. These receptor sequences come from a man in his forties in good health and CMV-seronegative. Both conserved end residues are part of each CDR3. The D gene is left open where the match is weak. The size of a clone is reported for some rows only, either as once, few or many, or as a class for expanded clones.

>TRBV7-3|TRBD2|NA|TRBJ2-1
CASSRGGSGYEQFF
TGTGCCAGCTCCCGGGGGGGCAGTGGGTATGAGCAGTTCTTC
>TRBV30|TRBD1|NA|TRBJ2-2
CACHYPPGQGLSGELFF
TGTGCCTGCCACTATCCTCCGGGACAGGGTCTCTCCGGGGAGCTGTTTTTT
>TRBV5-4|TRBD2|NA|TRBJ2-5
CASSLAGGATTQYF
TGTGCCAGCAGTTTAGCGGGGGGGGCTACGACCCAGTACTTC
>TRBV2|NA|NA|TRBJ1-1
CASIMNTEAFF
TGTGCCAGCATTATGAACACTGAAGCTTTCTTT
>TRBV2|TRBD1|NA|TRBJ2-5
CASRRQGQETQYF
TGTGCCAGCAGAAGACAGGGGCAAGAGACCCAGTACTTC
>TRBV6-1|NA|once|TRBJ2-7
CASIHSTYEQYF
TGTGCCAGCATCCATTCAACCTACGAGCAGTACTTC
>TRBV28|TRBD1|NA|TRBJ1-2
CASRKGANYGYTF
TGTGCCAGCAGGAAGGGGGCGAACTATGGCTACACCTTC
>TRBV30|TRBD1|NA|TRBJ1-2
CAWREQGAYGYTF
TGTGCCTGGAGGGAACAGGGGGCTTATGGCTACACCTTC
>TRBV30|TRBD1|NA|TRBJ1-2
CAWSVKGAGGYTF
TGTGCCTGGAGTGTGAAGGGGGCGGGAGGCTACACCTTC
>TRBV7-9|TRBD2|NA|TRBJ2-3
CSSSLRGGSVTDTQYF
TGTTCCAGCAGCTTACGGGGGGGCTCGGTCACAGATACGCAGTATTTT
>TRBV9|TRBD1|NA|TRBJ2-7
CASSIDRDGTYEQYF
TGTGCCAGCAGCATTGACAGGGACGGTACCTACGAGCAGTACTTC
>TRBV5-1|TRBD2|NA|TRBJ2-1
CASSLNPSGGNNEQFF
TGCGCCAGCAGCCTTAACCCTAGCGGGGGAAACAATGAGCAGTTCTTC
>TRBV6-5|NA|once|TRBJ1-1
CASSVNTEAFF
TGTGCCAGCAGTGTAAACACTGAAGCTTTCTTT
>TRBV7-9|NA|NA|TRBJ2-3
CASSLADSVGGDTQYF
TGTGCCAGCAGCTTAGCGGACAGCGTTGGAGGAGATACGCAGTATTTT
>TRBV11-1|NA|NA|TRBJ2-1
CASSQQGPPDGGQFF
TGTGCCAGCAGCCAACAGGGCCCCCCAGATGGTGGGCAGTTCTTC
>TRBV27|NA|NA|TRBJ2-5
CASSLSPGVGGRTQYF
TGTGCCAGCAGTTTATCGCCCGGGGTAGGTGGACGGACCCAGTACTTC
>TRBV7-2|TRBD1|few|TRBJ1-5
CASSLDRGNQPQHF
TGTGCCAGCAGCTTGGACAGGGGCAATCAGCCCCAGCATTTT
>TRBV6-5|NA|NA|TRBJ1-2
CASSSSTVYGYTF
NA
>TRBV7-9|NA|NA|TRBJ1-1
CASSFGARGTEAFF
TGTGCCAGCAGCTTTGGGGCCCGGGGGACTGAAGCTTTCTTT
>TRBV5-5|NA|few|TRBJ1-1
CASSFRGLNTEAFF
TGTGCCAGCAGCTTTCGGGGGTTGAACACTGAAGCTTTCTTT